The 19 T cell receptor beta chains reported below all come from one sample, sequenced in a study of cytomegalovirus exposure and HLA in healthy donors (dated 2017 in TCRdb). Library preparation employed the immunoSEQ multiplex PCR assay. For the multiplex PCR, a mixture combining 60 forward primers for TCR Vbeta segments and 13 reverse primers for TCR Jbeta segments was used. TCRdb carries this immuneACCESS record with in-frame sequences only. Its versions omit some clonotypes, under half of them owing to an unresolved V gene in the studies checked, with the rest unexplained. The sample data list 180,000 or so clones, and approximately 85% of these were observed just once. About a tenth of the sample belongs to the ten largest clones. The sequenced sample consisted of PBMCs. The receptors were gathered from a man aged 18 to 29 in good health and CMV-seropositive.

In DNA, the CDR3 is TGTGCCAGCAAGACAGGGTCGGATACGCAGTATTTT. This sequence encodes CASKTGSDTQYF. The V and J genes are TRBV2 and TRBJ2-3, with 7 positions matching TRBD1. The CDR3 extends over 12 amino acids. Trimming at V came to 7 bases and at J to 6 bases, leaving 4 bases not matched to a gene. In germline, CDR1 is SNHLY, CDR2 FYNNEI.

This chain uses TRBV19 with TRBJ1-3; 7 nucleotides align to TRBD1. This CDR3 is built from 17 residues. The V gene end was trimmed by 1 base and the J gene end by 0 bases; junction bases not matched to a gene: 6. Germline values: CDR1 LNHDA, CDR2 SQIVND (reference sequence). The CDR3 bases are TGTGCCAGTAGTATAGTTCGAGGGACAGCCTCTGGAAACACCATATATTTT. Protein sequence: CASSIVRGTASGNTIYF.

The chain recombines TRBV7-2 with TRBJ1-5, with D maybe TRBD1 (6 bases). The CDR3 consists of 14 residues. The V gene's germline CDR1 is SGHTA and CDR2 FQGNSA. Trimming cost V 2 bases and J 5 bases, with 10 bases left between them. This CDR3 is CASSLQGLYQPQHF. CDR3 DNA: TGTGCCAGCAGCTTACAGGGGTTATATCAGCCCCAGCATTTT.

This clone came up once. This chain links TRBV7-8 with TRBJ2-2; the match to TRBD1 covers 9 bases. The CDR3 totals 16 residues. Germline assignment: CDR1 SGHVS and CDR2 FQNEAQ. After removal of 1 base from V and 7 bases from J, the junction contained 7 bases not matched to a gene. CDR3 sequence reads: CASSLDHRGLIGELFF. CDR3 nucleotide sequence: TGTGCCAGCAGCTTAGATCACAGGGGGCTCATCGGGGAGCTGTTTTTT.

The chain couples TRBV11-3 to TRBJ2-3; 10 nucleotides align to TRBD1. V lost 4 bases and J lost 0; bases outside the gene matches: 10. The CDR3 has 18 amino acids. Germline V gene data show CDR1 as SGHNT and CDR2 as YENEEA. CDR3 bases: TGTGCCAGCAGCTATAGATTAAGGGACAGGGGAAGCACAGATACGCAGTATTTT. Amino acid sequence: CASSYRLRDRGSTDTQYF.

This clone was observed a handful of times. The chain combines TRBV7-6 with TRBJ1-5; perhaps TRBD1 as D (6 bases). V was clipped by 5 bases and J by 0 bases, with 11 bases between them. Per germline, CDR1 SGHVS and CDR2 FNYEAQ. The CDR3 has 15 amino acids. The CDR3: CASSHRDFSNQPQHF. The CDR3 DNA is TGTGCCAGCAGCCACAGGGATTTTAGCAATCAGCCCCAGCATTTT.

This chain uses TRBV30 with TRBJ1-3; D may be TRBD1 (6 bases). V lost 4 bases and J 0 bases, leaving 22 bases between the germline ends. This CDR3 is 18 amino acids long. CDR1 and CDR2 from the germline V gene are GTSNPN and SVGIG (reference sequence). DNA for the CDR3: TGTGCCTGGACCCCTCTGGGACAACTCGGGATCTCTGGAAACACCATATATTTT. The encoded protein is CAWTPLGQLGISGNTIYF.

The V gene is TRBV5-1, the J gene TRBJ2-2; TRBD2 is a possible D gene (7 bases). Germline-derived CDR1 and CDR2 are SGHRS and YFSETQ. Trimming took 4 bases from V and 6 from J, leaving 13 bases between them. This CDR3 has 14 amino acids. CDR3 in DNA: TGCGCCAGCAGCGGGGGGGGCCGGGCCGGGGAGCTGTTTTTT. Protein sequence: CASSGGGRAGELFF. Full variable domain (missing parts from reference TRBV5-1 and TRBJ2-2): KAGVTQTPRYLIKTRGQQVTLSCSPISGHRSVSWYQQTPGQGLQFLFEYFSETQRNKGNFPGRFSGRQFSNSRSEMNVSTLELGDSALYLCASSGGGRAGELFFGEGSRLTVL.

V usage is TRBV29-1 and J usage is TRBJ1-2; tentative D call: TRBD1 (5 bases). CDR3 length: 13 amino acids. V lost 1 base to trimming and J lost 4 bases, with 10 bases between them. Germline CDR1 reads SQVTM; CDR2 reads ANQGSEA. CDR3 in DNA: TGCAGCGTTGAAGTGACAGCGACCTATGGCTACACCTTC. Its translation: CSVEVTATYGYTF.

This clone turned up a few times. The chain links TRBV7-9 to TRBJ1-6; D remains ambiguous. This CDR3 is built from 13 residues. Trimming removed 0 bases at V and 6 bases at J, with 3 bases between. CDR1 and CDR2 (germline): SEHNR, FQNEAQ (reference sequence). Here the CDR3 reads CASSLALNSPLHF. Here the CDR3 DNA reads TGTGCCAGCAGCTTAGCTCTTAATTCACCCCTCCACTTT.

The V and J genes are TRBV6-1 and TRBJ1-1, with D tentatively TRBD1 (6 bases). Germline V gives CDR1 MNHNS, CDR2 SASEGT. The CDR3 length is 15 residues. Trimming stripped 3 bases from V and 1 base from J, with 12 bases between. Written as DNA, the CDR3 is TGTGCCAGCAGTGAGGACAGCTTCCCGAACACTGAAGCTTTCTTT. Residues: CASSEDSFPNTEAFF.

J is TRBJ2-4 and V is TRBV2; 16 bases are a match to TRBD2. The ends lost 6 bases at V and 2 bases at J; junction bases unmatched: 7. There are 18 residues in the CDR3. In germline, CDR1 is SNHLY, CDR2 FYNNEI. This CDR3 is CASRPGLAGGRTKNIQYF. The CDR3 DNA sequence: TGTGCCAGCAGGCCGGGACTAGCGGGGGGGCGAACCAAAAACATTCAGTACTTC.

J is TRBJ1-1 and V is TRBV18; possibly TRBD1 for D (5 bases). The ends were cut back, 3 bases at V and 0 bases at J, with 11 bases in the middle. CDR1 is KGHSH, CDR2 LQKENI, per germline. CDR3 length: 15 residues. CDR3 sequence: CASSPRETMNTEAFF. The CDR3 nucleotides are TGTGCCAGCTCACCCAGGGAAACAATGAACACTGAAGCTTTCTTT. Combining the CDR3 with reference TRBV18 and TRBJ1-1 gives the whole variable domain NAGVMQNPRHLVRRRGQEARLRCSPMKGHSHVYWYRQLPEEGLKFMVYLQKENIIDESGMPKERFSAEFPKEGPSILRIQQVVRGDSAAYFCASSPRETMNTEAFFGQGTRLTVV.

This chain uses TRBV29-1 with TRBJ2-2; weak D call: TRBD1 (5 bases). The CDR3 spans 10 residues. V dropped 7 bases and J dropped 7 bases, with 7 bases sitting between them. Germline V gives CDR1 SQVTM, CDR2 ANQGSEA. As DNA, the CDR3 is TGCAGCGGGGGCAACGGGGAGCTGTTTTTT. Protein sequence: CSGGNGELFF.

This clone is a singleton in its sample. The gene calls are TRBV5-6 and TRBJ2-5; 8 nucleotides align to TRBD1. CDR3 length: 14 residues. Germline V gene data show CDR1 as SGHDT and CDR2 as YYEEEE. V lost 1 base to trimming and J lost 5 bases; unmatched junction nucleotides: 4. CDR3 in amino acids: CASSLRTGLETQYF. The CDR3 coding sequence is TGTGCCAGCAGCTTGAGGACAGGGCTGGAGACCCAGTACTTC.

The chain recombines TRBV25-1 with TRBJ1-4, with a tentative D call TRBD1 (5 bases). CDR1 and CDR2 from the germline V gene are MGHDK and SYGVNS. The V and J ends lost 1 base and 14 bases respectively, with 11 bases between them. The CDR3 consists of 12 residues. CDR3 region: CASSESSRGLFF. CDR3 sequence (DNA): TGTGCCAGCAGTGAATCTTCACGGGGGCTGTTTTTT.

This chain joins TRBV7-2 and TRBJ2-1, with 9 bases fitting TRBD2. V lost 3 bases, J lost 2 bases, and 5 bases stayed unmatched. Germline assignment: CDR1 SGHTA and CDR2 FQGNSA. This CDR3 spans 16 amino acids. CDR3 residues: CASSFRGGGAYNEQFF. In DNA form, the CDR3 reads TGTGCCAGCAGCTTTCGGGGCGGGGGGGCCTACAATGAGCAGTTCTTC.

V usage is TRBV6-6 and J usage is TRBJ2-7, with no clear D. The CDR3 runs 14 residues. Germline-derived CDR1 and CDR2 are MNHNY and SVGAGI (reference sequence). The V end was cut by 6 bases, the J end by 7 bases, with 19 bases between. The CDR3: CASSPQISQREQYF. The CDR3 DNA sequence: TGTGCCAGCAGCCCCCAGATATCTCAGAGGGAGCAGTACTTC.

V is TRBV7-2 and J is TRBJ1-2; D is perhaps TRBD1 (6 bases). V lost 1 base and J lost 5, with 14 bases in between. Looked up from germline, CDR1 is SGHTA and CDR2 is FQGNSA. This CDR3 has 15 residues. The CDR3 sequence: CASSLGLDRAYGYTF. CDR3 DNA sequence: TGTGCCAGCAGCTTAGGACTGGACAGAGCATATGGCTACACCTTC. Full variable domain (rest looked up from reference TRBV7-2 and TRBJ1-2): GAGVSQSPSNKVTEKGKDVELRCDPISGHTALYWYRQSLGQGLEFLIYFQGNSAPDKSGLPSDRFSAERTGGSVSTLTIQRTQQEDSAVYLCASSLGLDRAYGYTFGSGTRLTVV.